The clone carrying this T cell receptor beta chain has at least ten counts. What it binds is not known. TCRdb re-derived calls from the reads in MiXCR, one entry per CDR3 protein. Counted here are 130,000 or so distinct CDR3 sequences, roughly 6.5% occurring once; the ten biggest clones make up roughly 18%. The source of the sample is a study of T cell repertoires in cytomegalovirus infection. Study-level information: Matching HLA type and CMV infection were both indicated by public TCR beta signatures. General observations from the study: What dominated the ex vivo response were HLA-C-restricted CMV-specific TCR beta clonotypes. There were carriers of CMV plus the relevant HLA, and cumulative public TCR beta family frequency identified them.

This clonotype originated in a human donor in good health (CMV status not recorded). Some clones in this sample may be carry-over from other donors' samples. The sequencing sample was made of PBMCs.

The DNA for the CDR3 is TGTGCCAGCAGTTACATTACGGGTGGCTACACCTTC. Translating gives CASSYITGGYTF. This chain links TRBV6-2 or TRBV6-3 with TRBJ1-2; no definite D call. The CDR3 is made up of 12 amino acids. Trimming cost V 2 bases and J 7 bases, with 8 bases left between them. Germline-derived CDR1 and CDR2 are MNHEY and SVGEGT.